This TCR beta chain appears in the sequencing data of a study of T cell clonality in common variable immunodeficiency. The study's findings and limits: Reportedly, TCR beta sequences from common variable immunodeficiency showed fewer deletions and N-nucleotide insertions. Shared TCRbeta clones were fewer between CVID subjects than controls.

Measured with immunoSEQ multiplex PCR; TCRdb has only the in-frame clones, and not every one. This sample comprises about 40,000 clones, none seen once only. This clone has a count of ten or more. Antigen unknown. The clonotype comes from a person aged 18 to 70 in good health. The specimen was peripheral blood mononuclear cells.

The DNA read from the CDR3 is TGCAGTGCTAGAGATCAGACTAGCGGGATTAGGAGGAGCTCCTACAATGAG. Protein: CSARDQTSGIRRSSYNE. The whole CDR3 region reads CSARDQTSGIRRSSYNEQFF. The rearrangement joins TRBV20-1 to TRBJ2-1, with 11 bases that match TRBD2. The read terminates 3 residues before the CDR3 end, so the remaining end is supplied by the germline J gene. Germline CDR1 reads DFQATT; CDR2 reads SNEGSKA (reference sequence). The CDR3 runs to 20 residues. Unmatched junction bases numbered 13, after V lost 0 bases and J lost 0 bases.